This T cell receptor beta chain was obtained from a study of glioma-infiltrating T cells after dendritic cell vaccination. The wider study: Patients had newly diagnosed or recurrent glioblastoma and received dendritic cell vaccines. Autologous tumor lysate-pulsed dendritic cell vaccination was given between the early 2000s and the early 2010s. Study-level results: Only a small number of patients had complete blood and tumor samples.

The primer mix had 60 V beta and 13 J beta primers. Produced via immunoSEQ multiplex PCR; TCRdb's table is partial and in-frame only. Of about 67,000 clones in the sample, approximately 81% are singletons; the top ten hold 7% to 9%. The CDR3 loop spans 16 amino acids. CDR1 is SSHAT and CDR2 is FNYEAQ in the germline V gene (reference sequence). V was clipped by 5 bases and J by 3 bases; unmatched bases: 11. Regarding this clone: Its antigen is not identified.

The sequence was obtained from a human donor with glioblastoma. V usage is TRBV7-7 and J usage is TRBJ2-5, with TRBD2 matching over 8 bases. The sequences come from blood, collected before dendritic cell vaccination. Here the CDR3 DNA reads TGTGCCAGCAGCGACCGTTTAGCGGGGAACGAAGAGACCCAGTACTTC. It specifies CASSDRLAGNEETQYF.